The 5 T cell receptor beta chains in this list originate from one sample, sequenced in a study of T cells after yellow fever vaccination. MiXCR, run by TCRdb on the 5' RACE reads, gives a single entry per CDR3 protein. The table shows under 350,000 distinct CDR3 sequences, with approximately 4% occurring only once. Material: PBMCs, obtained 5 days after the yellow fever booster vaccination. These receptors were taken from a man younger than 35 who received the YFV17D yellow fever vaccine.

The chain couples TRBV7-6 to TRBJ1-6, with TRBD1 matching 7 bases. Germline CDR1 SGHVS, CDR2 FNYEAQ. This CDR3 has 18 residues. The V gene end was trimmed by 0 bases and the J gene end by 7 bases; junction bases not matched to a gene: 12. This CDR3 is CASSLAGGQGDSNSPLHF. In DNA form, the CDR3 reads TGTGCCAGCAGCTTAGCGGGTGGGCAGGGGGACAGCAATTCACCCCTCCACTTT. The full variable domain, rest sourced from reference TRBV7-6 and TRBJ1-6, is GAGVSQSPRYKVTKRGQDVALRCDPISGHVSLYWYRQALGQGPEFLTYFNYEAQQDKSGLPNDRFSAERPEGSISTLTIQRTEQRDSAMYRCASSLAGGQGDSNSPLHFGNGTRLTVT.

This clonotype was detected a few times. The chain combines TRBV20-1 with TRBJ2-5; the D gene is possibly TRBD2 (5 bases). This CDR3 spans 12 amino acids. The germline CDR1 and CDR2 sequences are DFQATT and SNEGSKA (reference sequence). V was pared by 3 bases and J by 4 bases, with 9 bases between. The CDR3 spells CSASVRVETQYF. As DNA, the CDR3 is TGCAGTGCTAGTGTGCGGGTAGAGACCCAGTACTTC.

The chain has TRBV6-1 and TRBJ1-5; D may be TRBD1 (6 bases). The V gene lost 6 bases and the J gene lost 3 bases, with 15 bases spanning the gap. CDR3 size: 15 residues. Germline CDR1 reads MNHNS; CDR2 reads SASEGT. The CDR3 is CASSLGQNYNQPQHF. Here the CDR3 DNA reads TGTGCCAGCAGCCTTGGACAGAACTACAATCAGCCCCAGCATTTT.

This clonotype was counted many times. This chain uses TRBV27 with TRBJ2-1; tentative D call: TRBD2 (5 bases). CDR3 length: 15 residues. V gave up 4 bases and J gave up 0 bases, with 10 bases separating them. The germline V gene encodes CDR1 MNHEY and CDR2 SMNVEV (reference sequence). CDR3 protein: CASSSSSDSYNEQFF. CDR3 DNA sequence: TGTGCCAGCAGTTCTAGCTCTGACTCCTACAATGAGCAGTTCTTC.

This clonotype showed up many times. The V and J genes are TRBV4-3 and TRBJ1-2; D is unclear. The germline CDR1 and CDR2 sequences are LGHNA and YSLEER. The CDR3 covers 13 residues. V was clipped by 1 base and J by 6 bases, with 9 bases between them. This chain's CDR3 is CASSQAKGDGYTF. CDR3 nucleotide sequence: TGCGCCAGCAGCCAAGCCAAGGGCGATGGCTACACCTTC.